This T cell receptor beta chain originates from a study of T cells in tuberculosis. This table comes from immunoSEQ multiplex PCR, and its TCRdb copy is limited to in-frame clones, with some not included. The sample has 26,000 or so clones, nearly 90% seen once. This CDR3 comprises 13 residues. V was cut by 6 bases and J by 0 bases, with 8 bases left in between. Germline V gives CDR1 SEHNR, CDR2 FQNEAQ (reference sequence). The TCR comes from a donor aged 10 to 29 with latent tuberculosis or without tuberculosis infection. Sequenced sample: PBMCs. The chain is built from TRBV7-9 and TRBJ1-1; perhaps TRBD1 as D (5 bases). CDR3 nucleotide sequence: TGTGCCAGCAGGCCAGGGATGAACACTGAAGCTTTCTTT. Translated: CASRPGMNTEAFF.